The rows below give T cell receptor beta chains drawn from one sample of a study. One entry per CDR3 protein results from TCRdb running MiXCR on the reads. This repertoire shows some 1,500 distinct CDR3 sequences, under 25% found once; its top ten account for 15% to 20%. The sample comprised CD8+ T cells (not recorded whether cultured). All receptors come from a female donor. Both conserved end residues are part of each CDR3. A D gene is named only where the DNA matches it firmly. Rows give clone size only sometimes, using once, few, many, or a class for an expanded clone.

-,TRBV11-1,TRBJ2-1,large,TGTGCCAGCAGCGGGATAAACAATGAGCAGTTCTTC,CASSGINNEQFF
TRBD2,TRBV20-1,TRBJ2-3,medium-sized,TGCAGTGCTAGAGGCTTGGGGCTAGCGGGAGTGTTGGAGTATTTT,CSARGLGLAGVLEYF
TRBD2,TRBV2,TRBJ2-1,medium-sized,TGTGCCAGCAGTGAAGCGGGACTAGGCCATGAGCAGTTCTTC,CASSEAGLGHEQFF
-,TRBV7-9,TRBJ2-7,-,TGTGCCAGCAGCTTAGGAGGGAATCGGTACGAGCAGTACTTC,CASSLGGNRYEQYF
-,TRBV10-3,TRBJ2-5,large,TGTGCCATCAGTTATAGGGGGACTACCCAAGAGACCCAGTACTTC,CAISYRGTTQETQYF
-,TRBV9,TRBJ1-3,-,TGTGCCAGCAGCCCCCGTCCTCTCTCTGGAAACACCACATATTTT,CASSPRPLSGNTTYF
-,TRBV15,TRBJ2-2,medium-sized,TGTGCCACCAGCAGAGACCGAGCAAGGGCGGTGAACAGCCTAATCGGGGAGCTGTTTTTT,CATSRDRARAVNSLIGELFF
-,TRBV5-6,TRBJ1-5,few,TGTGCCAGCAGCTTGATGGGAGATCCTCAGCCCCAGCATTTT,CASSLMGDPQPQHF
-,TRBV7-3,TRBJ2-7,large,TGTGCCAGCAGCTTAACGTACGGCTACGAGCAGTACTTC,CASSLTYGYEQYF
-,TRBV27,TRBJ1-2,few,TGTGCCAGCAGTTTCACAACCGGGGCGACGAACTATGGCTACACCTTC,CASSFTTGATNYGYTF
-,TRBV27,TRBJ1-1,few,TGTGCCAGCAGTTCGGGAGGAAGGGAAGCTTTCTTT,CASSSGGREAFF
-,TRBV20-1,TRBJ2-7,medium-sized,TGCAGTGCTAGGCGCCTCGAGCAGTACTTC,CSARRLEQYF
TRBD1,TRBV6-4,TRBJ2-2,medium-sized,TGTGCCAGCAGTGGGACAGGGGACACCGGGGAGCTGTTTTTT,CASSGTGDTGELFF
TRBD1,TRBV5-1,TRBJ2-7,medium-sized,TGCGCCAGCAGATGGACAGGGGAGTACGAGCAGTACTTC,CASRWTGEYEQYF
-,TRBV25-1,TRBJ2-5,large,TGTGCCAGCAGTGAAGGCAACCGGGGGGAGACCCAGTACTTC,CASSEGNRGETQYF
TRBD1,TRBV7-9,TRBJ2-7,large,TGTGCCAGCAGCTTAGCGCAAGGGACAGACTCCTACGAGCAGTACTTC,CASSLAQGTDSYEQYF
-,TRBV27,TRBJ1-3,large,TGTGCCACGCGACAGTACTCTGGAAACACCATATATTTT,CATRQYSGNTIYF
TRBD1,TRBV7-6,TRBJ2-1,large,TGTGCCAGCAGCCCTGAGGCACAGGGGGCCGGACACAATGAGCAGTTCTTC,CASSPEAQGAGHNEQFF
TRBD2,TRBV9,TRBJ2-1,medium-sized,TGTGCCAGCGGCGGGAGAAACTACAATGAGCAGTTCTTC,CASGGRNYNEQFF
-,TRBV24-1,TRBJ2-1,-,TGTGCCACCAGTGAGGTCGGGACACCCAATGAGCAGTTCTTC,CATSEVGTPNEQFF
TRBD1,TRBV2,TRBJ2-1,medium-sized,TGTGCCAGCAGTTTCCGGGACAGGGGACTCAATGAGCAGTTCTTC,CASSFRDRGLNEQFF
TRBD1,TRBV15,TRBJ2-7,medium-sized,TGTGCCACCAGTAAAGACAGGGTGAGCGAGCAGTACTTC,CATSKDRVSEQYF
-,TRBV28,TRBJ2-3,medium-sized,TGTGCCAGCAGCCCGGGGCACATAGATACGCAGTATTTT,CASSPGHIDTQYF
-,TRBV3-1,TRBJ2-7,medium-sized,TGTGCCAGCAGCCAACCCCCCCAAAGGGAGCAGTACTTC,CASSQPPQREQYF